This TCR beta chain was identified during a study of radiotherapy plus CTLA-4 blockade in lung cancer. About the research overall: More than 15% of patients responded objectively, and about 30% achieved disease control.

Sequenced by immunoSEQ multiplex PCR; TCRdb stores in-frame clones only, minus some. The sample lists approximately 89,000 clones; under 80% were seen once. Overall study results and limits: Blood saw expansion of tumor-derived TCR clones after radiotherapy plus ipilimumab.

The CDR3 runs to 15 residues. The V end lost 5 bases, the J end lost 4 bases, and 17 bases lay between the germline ends. Per germline, CDR1 MDHEN and CDR2 SYDVKM. This clone was observed a handful of times. Its antigen is currently unknown. Sample: peripheral blood, taken from a patient treated with radiotherapy plus ipilimumab. V is TRBV28 and J is TRBJ1-2; a weak D match, TRBD1 (5 bases). This TCR derives from a human donor with non-small cell lung cancer who had a partial response to radiotherapy plus ipilimumab. Some clones in this sample may be carry-over from other donors' samples. For the CDR3, the DNA is TGTGCCAGCAGTCTCTCCCAGACAGCGATCTATGGCTACACCTTC. Protein sequence: CASSLSQTAIYGYTF.